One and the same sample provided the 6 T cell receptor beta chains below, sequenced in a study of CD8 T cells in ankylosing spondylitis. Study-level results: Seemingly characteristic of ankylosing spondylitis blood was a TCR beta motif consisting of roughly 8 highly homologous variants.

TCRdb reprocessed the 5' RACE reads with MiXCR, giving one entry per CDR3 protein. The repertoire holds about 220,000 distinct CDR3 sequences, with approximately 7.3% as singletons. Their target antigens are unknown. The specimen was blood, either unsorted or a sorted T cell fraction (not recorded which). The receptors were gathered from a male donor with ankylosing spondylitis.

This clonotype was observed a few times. CDR3: CAWSAGGSYEQYF. The CDR3 nucleotides read TGTGCCTGGTCTGCGGGAGGTTCCTACGAGCAGTACTTC. The chain joins TRBV30 to TRBJ2-7; 8 nucleotides line up with TRBD2. The CDR3 sequence is 13 residues long. With V trimmed by 5 bases and J by 1 base, 4 bases remained unmatched. CDR1 GTSNPN and CDR2 SVGIG come from the germline V gene (reference sequence).

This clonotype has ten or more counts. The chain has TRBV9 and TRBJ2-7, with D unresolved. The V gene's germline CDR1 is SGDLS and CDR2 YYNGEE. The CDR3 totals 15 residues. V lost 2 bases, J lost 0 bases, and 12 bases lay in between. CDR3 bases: TGTGCCAGCAGCGTCCGAGAAACAGTCTCCTACGAGCAGTACTTC. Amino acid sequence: CASSVRETVSYEQYF.

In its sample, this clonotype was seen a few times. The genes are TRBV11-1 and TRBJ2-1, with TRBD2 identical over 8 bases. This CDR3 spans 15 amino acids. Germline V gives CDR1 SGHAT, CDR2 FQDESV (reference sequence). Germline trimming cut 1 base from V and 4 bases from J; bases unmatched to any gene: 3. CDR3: CASSLDSGSYNEQFF. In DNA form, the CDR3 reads TGTGCCAGCAGCTTAGACAGCGGGAGTTACAATGAGCAGTTCTTC. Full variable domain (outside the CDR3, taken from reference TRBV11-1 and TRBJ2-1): EAEVAQSPRYKITEKSQAVAFWCDPISGHATLYWYRQILGQGPELLVQFQDESVVDDSQLPKDRFSAERLKGVDSTLKIQPAELGDSAMYLCASSLDSGSYNEQFFGPGTRLTVL.

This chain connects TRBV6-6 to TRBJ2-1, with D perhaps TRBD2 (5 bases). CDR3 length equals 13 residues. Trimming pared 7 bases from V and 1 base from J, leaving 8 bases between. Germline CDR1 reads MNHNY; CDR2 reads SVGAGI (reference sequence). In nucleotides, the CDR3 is TGTGCCAGCACGGGGTGGTCCTACAATGAGCAGTTCTTC. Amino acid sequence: CASTGWSYNEQFF.

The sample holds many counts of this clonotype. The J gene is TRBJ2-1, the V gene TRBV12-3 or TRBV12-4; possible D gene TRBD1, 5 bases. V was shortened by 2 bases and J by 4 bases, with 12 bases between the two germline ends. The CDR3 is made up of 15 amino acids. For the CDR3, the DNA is TGTGCCAGCAGTTTAAGGCAGGGTGTTTACAATGAGCAGTTCTTC. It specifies CASSLRQGVYNEQFF.

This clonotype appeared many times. The CDR3 coding sequence is TGTGCCAGCAGCCCATGGAGGAACTATGGCTACACCTTC. Encoded protein: CASSPWRNYGYTF. The J gene is TRBJ1-2, the V gene TRBV7-9; D not certain. The CDR3 has 13 residues. V was shortened by 5 bases and J by 2 bases, with 9 bases between the two germline ends. Germline values: CDR1 SEHNR, CDR2 FQNEAQ (reference sequence).